Shown below are 20 T cell receptor beta chains from a single sample sequenced in a study of blood T cells in healthy people across ages. Then a second PCR, running roughly 7 to 11 cycles, was carried out with a sample-barcoded 5' primer and a J-beta primer mix. Each CDR3 protein gets one entry after TCRdb re-called the 5' RACE reads with MiXCR. The data show roughly 800,000 distinct CDR3 sequences, just under 25% seen once. This sample was also put to use in a study of T cells of mothers and their children.

The sample taken for sequencing was blood. All receptors derive from a boy younger than 18 in good health.

This chain uses TRBV4-3 with TRBJ2-7; 8 bases map to TRBD1. CDR1 is LGHNA, CDR2 YSLEER, per germline. The CDR3 runs to 15 residues. V was clipped by 1 base and J by 7 bases; unmatched bases: 9. The CDR3 spells CASSQVSGQGWEQYF. As DNA, the CDR3 is TGCGCCAGCAGCCAAGTCTCCGGACAGGGATGGGAGCAGTACTTC.

This clonotype was seen a single time. The V gene is TRBV7-2, the J gene TRBJ2-5, with D tentatively TRBD1 or TRBD2 (5 bases each). Trimming pared 0 bases from V and 7 bases from J, leaving 15 bases between. Germline values: CDR1 SGHTA, CDR2 FQGNSA. The CDR3 is made up of 15 amino acids. CDR3 nucleotide sequence: TGTGCCAGCAGCTTAGCGGGGCGGCAGCGGTGGACCCAGTACTTC. It yields the protein CASSLAGRQRWTQYF.

This clonotype occurred a few times. The rearrangement uses TRBV29-1 and TRBJ1-4; no clear D. Trimming shortened V by 6 bases and J by 2 bases, and 10 bases separated the two germline ends. This CDR3 has 13 amino acids. Germline CDR1 is SQVTM and CDR2 is ANQGSEA. CDR3 amino acids: CSVLVYTNEKLFF. The CDR3 nucleotides are TGCAGCGTACTGGTTTATACTAATGAAAAACTGTTTTTT. Together with reference TRBV29-1 and TRBJ1-4, the CDR3 gives the full variable domain: SAVISQKPSRDICQRGTSLTIQCQVDSQVTMMFWYRQQPGQSLTLIATANQGSEATYESGFVIDKFPISRPNLTFSTLTVSNMSPEDSSIYLCSVLVYTNEKLFFGSGTQLSVL.

The chain carries TRBV12-3 or TRBV12-4 and TRBJ1-2; D is possibly TRBD1 (5 bases). V lost 5 bases and J 4 bases, leaving 11 bases between the germline ends. This CDR3 is 13 amino acids long. The CDR3 reads CASSRGRLYGYTF. CDR3 in DNA: TGTGCCAGCAGTCGGGGACGGCTCTATGGCTACACCTTC.

This clonotype was observed a few times. The DNA of the CDR3 is TGTGCCACGCAACTTAACACAGATACGCAGTATTTT. This sequence encodes CATQLNTDTQYF. The genes are TRBV7-9 and TRBJ2-3; no firm D call. This CDR3 has 12 residues. Germline V gives CDR1 SEHNR, CDR2 FQNEAQ (reference sequence). Trimming left V 10 bases short and J 2 bases short, with 10 bases between.

V is TRBV20-1 and J is TRBJ2-1; TRBD2 aligns across 8 bases. Per the germline V gene, CDR1 is DFQATT and CDR2 is SNEGSKA (reference sequence). The V and J ends lost 5 bases and 3 bases, in that order; junction bases with no gene match: 9. The CDR3 length is 15 residues. CDR3 DNA sequence: TGCAGTGCTGAGGAAAGGGGACTAGGCTACAATGAGCAGTTCTTC. As protein: CSAEERGLGYNEQFF.

The sample holds a few counts of this clonotype. The J gene is TRBJ2-1, the V gene TRBV29-1; the D is unclear. CDR3 size: 16 residues. V was shortened by 1 base and J by 0 bases, with 13 bases between the two germline ends. Per the germline V gene, CDR1 is SQVTM and CDR2 is ANQGSEA. Written as DNA, the CDR3 is TGCAGCGTTGAAGGGACGGATTTTAGCTCCTACAATGAGCAGTTCTTC. Translation: CSVEGTDFSSYNEQFF.

A note on this clonotype: The junction does not match germline at one end; this may be a read error. This chain links TRBV7-9 with TRBJ2-7; 14 bases fit TRBD2. The CDR3 runs 14 residues. Germline CDR1 and CDR2: SEHNR and FQNEAQ (reference sequence). CDR3 nucleotides: TGTGCCAGCAGCCTGGGGGGACTAGCGGGAGAGCAGCACTTC. As protein: CASSLGGLAGEQHF.

A word on this clonotype: Compared with germline, one end of the junction differs, possibly owing to a read error. This rearrangement joins TRBV28 to TRBJ2-5; possible D gene TRBD1, 7 bases. The DNA end lines up better with TRBJ2-1; the J call may be wrong. Germline V CDR1 and CDR2: MDHEN, SYDVKM. The CDR3 runs 15 residues. The CDR3 loop is CASTGGDRVVNEQFF. Here the CDR3 DNA reads TGTGCTAGCACCGGGGGAGACAGGGTGGTCAATGAGCAGTTCTTC.

This clonotype was detected only a few times. The rearrangement links TRBV12-3 or TRBV12-4 to TRBJ1-2; 7 bases match TRBD1. CDR3 length: 15 residues. V shed 2 bases, J shed 4 bases, and the junction held 7 bases outside the gene matches. For the CDR3, the DNA is TGTGCCAGCAGTTTATTACAGGGGTTGGTCTATGGCTACACCTTC. It translates to CASSLLQGLVYGYTF.

There are a few counts of this clonotype. This chain connects TRBV7-2 to TRBJ2-3; maybe TRBD2 (6 bases). Germline V gene data show CDR1 as SGHTA and CDR2 as FQGNSA. V dropped 3 bases and J dropped 0 bases, with 10 bases sitting between them. The CDR3 totals 15 residues. The CDR3 coding sequence is TGTGCCAGCAGCTTGGATGGACTAAGCACAGATACGCAGTATTTT. It translates to CASSLDGLSTDTQYF.

The table lists this clonotype with a few counts. V and J are TRBV6-5 and TRBJ2-5; D remains ambiguous. The germline V gene encodes CDR1 MNHEY and CDR2 SVGAGI. The CDR3 is 13 residues long. V lost 5 bases, J lost 2 bases, and 9 bases lay in between. The CDR3 bases are TGTGCCAGCAGTCGGACCAAGCAAGAGACCCAGTACTTC. Protein: CASSRTKQETQYF.

This chain connects TRBV6-6 to TRBJ2-1; 11 bases are shared with TRBD2. V gave up 0 bases and J gave up 10 bases; unmatched junction bases: 8. In germline, CDR1 is MNHNY, CDR2 SVGAGI (reference sequence). The CDR3 has 16 amino acids. The DNA for the CDR3 is TGTGCCAGCAGTTACTCGGGGCTAGCGGGGGGTTGGGAGCAGTTCTTC. This encodes CASSYSGLAGGWEQFF.

The chain uses TRBV29-1 and TRBJ2-1; 9 bases are a match to TRBD2. In germline, CDR1 is SQVTM, CDR2 ANQGSEA. The J segment lost 5 bases and the V segment lost 2 bases, leaving 10 bases of the junction unmatched. This CDR3 has 16 amino acids. The CDR3 DNA is TGCAGCGTTGAAAGATTAGCGGGAGCGATCAACAATGAGCAGTTCTTC. It is translated as CSVERLAGAINNEQFF.

The genes are TRBV4-2 and TRBJ2-3, with D perhaps matching TRBD1 (5 bases). Germline V gives CDR1 LGHNA, CDR2 YNFKEQ. CDR3 length: 20 amino acids. V was cut by 5 bases and J by 1 base, with 28 bases left in between. The CDR3 DNA sequence: TGTGCCAGCAGCTCACAAGAAGGGGCATCAACGCCTAGACGCACAGATACGCAGTATTTT. Its translation: CASSSQEGASTPRRTDTQYF.

This clonotype was seen more than once but under ten times. This rearrangement joins TRBV29-1 to TRBJ2-7; TRBD2 agrees at 7 bases. Germline assignment: CDR1 SQVTM and CDR2 ANQGSEA. The CDR3 totals 15 residues. V lost 7 bases, J lost 1 base, and 13 bases stayed unmatched. CDR3 sequence (DNA): TGCAGCGCCACACGGGATGCTAGCGGATCCTACGAGCAGTACTTC. Translating it yields CSATRDASGSYEQYF.

The chain joins TRBV6-1 to TRBJ1-5, with 8 bases lining up with TRBD1. Looked up from germline, CDR1 is MNHNS and CDR2 is SASEGT. The trim removed 7 bases at V and 5 bases at J, leaving 4 bases unmatched. The CDR3 runs 13 residues. This CDR3 is CASKGQDHQPQHF. The CDR3 region has the DNA TGTGCCAGCAAGGGACAGGATCATCAGCCCCAGCATTTT.

The chain combines TRBV12-5 with TRBJ2-4; 8 bases align to TRBD2. Germline V gene data show CDR1 as LGHNT and CDR2 as FRNRAP. The V and J ends lost 5 bases and 0 bases, in that order; junction bases with no gene match: 9. The CDR3 is 17 amino acids. The CDR3 loop is CASGADTSGVAKNIQYF. As DNA, the CDR3 is TGTGCTAGTGGTGCGGACACTAGCGGAGTAGCCAAAAACATTCAGTACTTC. Using reference TRBV12-5 and TRBJ2-4 for the parts outside the CDR3, the full variable domain is DARVTQTPRHKVTEMGQEVTMRCQPILGHNTVFWYRQTMMQGLELLAYFRNRAPLDDSGMPKDRFSAEMPDATLATLKIQPSEPRDSAVYFCASGADTSGVAKNIQYFGAGTRLSVL.

In the case of this clonotype: Relative to the germline gene, one junction end is altered; a read error may explain this. The CDR3 reads CSVEERDGLNF. The CDR3 nucleotides read TGCAGCGTTGAAGAGAGGGACGGTCTCAACTTC. This rearrangement joins TRBV29-1 to TRBJ2-5, with D perhaps assigned TRBD1 or TRBD2 (5 bases each). Germline CDR1 SQVTM, CDR2 ANQGSEA. The CDR3 loop spans 11 amino acids.

The rearrangement joins TRBV20-1 to TRBJ2-1; 7 bases align to TRBD1. CDR3 length: 14 amino acids. J lost 0 bases, V lost 6 bases, and 5 bases had no gene match. The germline CDR1 and CDR2 sequences are DFQATT and SNEGSKA (reference sequence). The CDR3 is CSAEAGGSYNEQFF. The CDR3 DNA reads TGCAGTGCGGAAGCAGGGGGCTCCTACAATGAGCAGTTCTTC.